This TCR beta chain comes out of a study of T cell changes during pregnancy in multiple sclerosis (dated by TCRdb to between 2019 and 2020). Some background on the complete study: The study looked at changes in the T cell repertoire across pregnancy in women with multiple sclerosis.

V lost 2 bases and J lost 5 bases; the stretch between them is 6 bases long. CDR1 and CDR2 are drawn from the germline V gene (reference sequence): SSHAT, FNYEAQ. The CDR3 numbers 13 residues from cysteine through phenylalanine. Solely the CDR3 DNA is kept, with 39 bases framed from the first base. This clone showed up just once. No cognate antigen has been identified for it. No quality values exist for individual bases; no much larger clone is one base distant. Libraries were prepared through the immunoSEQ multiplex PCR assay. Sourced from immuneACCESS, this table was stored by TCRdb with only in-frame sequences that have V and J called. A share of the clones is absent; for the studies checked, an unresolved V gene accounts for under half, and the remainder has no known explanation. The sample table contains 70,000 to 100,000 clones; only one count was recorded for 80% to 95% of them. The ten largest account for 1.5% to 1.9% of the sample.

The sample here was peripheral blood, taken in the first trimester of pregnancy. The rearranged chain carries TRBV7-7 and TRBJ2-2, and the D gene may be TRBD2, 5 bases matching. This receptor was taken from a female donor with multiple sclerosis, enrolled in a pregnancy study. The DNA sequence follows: TGTGCCAGCAGCTTAAGAGGGACCGGGGAGCTGTTTTTT. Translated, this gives CASSLRGTGELFF.